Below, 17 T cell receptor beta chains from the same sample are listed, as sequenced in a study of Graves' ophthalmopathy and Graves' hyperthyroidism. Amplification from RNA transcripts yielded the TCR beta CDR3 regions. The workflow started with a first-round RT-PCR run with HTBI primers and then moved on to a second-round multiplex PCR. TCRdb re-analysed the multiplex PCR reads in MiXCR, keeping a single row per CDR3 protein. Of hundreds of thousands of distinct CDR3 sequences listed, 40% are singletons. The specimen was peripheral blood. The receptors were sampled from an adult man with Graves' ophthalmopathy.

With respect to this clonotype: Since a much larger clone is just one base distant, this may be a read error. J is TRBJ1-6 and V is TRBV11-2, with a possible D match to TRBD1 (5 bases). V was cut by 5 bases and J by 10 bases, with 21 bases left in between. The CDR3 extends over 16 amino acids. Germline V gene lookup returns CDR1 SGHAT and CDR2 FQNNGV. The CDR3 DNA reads TGTGCCAGCAGCCGAACCCGGGACCCTGTACAATCACCCCTCCACTTT. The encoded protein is CASSRTRDPVQSPLHF. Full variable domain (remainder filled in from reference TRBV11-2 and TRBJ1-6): EAGVAQSPRYKIIEKRQSVAFWCNPISGHATLYWYQQILGQGPKLLIQFQNNGVVDDSQLPKDRFSAERLKGVDSTLKIQPAKLEDSAVYLCASSRTRDPVQSPLHFGNGTRLTVT.

CDR3 sequence: CASSLDRVGDYTF. In nucleotides, the CDR3 is TGTGCCAGCAGTTTAGACAGGGTTGGCGACTACACCTTC. This chain uses TRBV12-3 or TRBV12-4 with TRBJ1-2; D perhaps matches TRBD1 (6 bases). The V end lost 1 base, the J end lost 10 bases, and 13 bases lay between the germline ends. This CDR3 comprises 13 residues.

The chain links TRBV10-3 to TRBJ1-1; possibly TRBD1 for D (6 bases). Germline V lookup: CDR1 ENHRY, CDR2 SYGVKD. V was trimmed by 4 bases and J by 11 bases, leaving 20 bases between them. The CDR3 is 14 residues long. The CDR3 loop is CAISVGSDSLNAFF. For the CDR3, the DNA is TGTGCCATCAGTGTCGGTTCGGACAGTTTGAATGCTTTCTTT.

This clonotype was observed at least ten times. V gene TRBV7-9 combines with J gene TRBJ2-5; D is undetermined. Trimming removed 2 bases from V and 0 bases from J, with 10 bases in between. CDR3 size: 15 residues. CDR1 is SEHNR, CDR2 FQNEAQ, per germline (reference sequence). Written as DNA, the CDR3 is TGTGCCAGCAGCTTACGGGTAGCTGACCAAGAGACCCAGTACTTC. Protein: CASSLRVADQETQYF.

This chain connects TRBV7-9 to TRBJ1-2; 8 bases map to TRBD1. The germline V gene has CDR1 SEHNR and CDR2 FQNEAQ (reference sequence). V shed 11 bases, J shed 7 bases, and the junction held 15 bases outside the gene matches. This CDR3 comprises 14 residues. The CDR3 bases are TGTGCCTGGAGTGTCACAGGGGGAAAGGGTGGCTACACCTTC. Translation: CAWSVTGGKGGYTF.

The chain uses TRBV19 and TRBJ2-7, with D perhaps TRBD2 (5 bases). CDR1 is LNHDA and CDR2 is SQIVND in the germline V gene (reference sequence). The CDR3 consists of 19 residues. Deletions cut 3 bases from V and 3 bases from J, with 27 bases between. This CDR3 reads CASSISAGGVYGRVYEQYF. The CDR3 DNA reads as TGTGCCAGTAGTATTTCGGCAGGAGGCGTCTATGGACGAGTCTACGAGCAGTACTTC.

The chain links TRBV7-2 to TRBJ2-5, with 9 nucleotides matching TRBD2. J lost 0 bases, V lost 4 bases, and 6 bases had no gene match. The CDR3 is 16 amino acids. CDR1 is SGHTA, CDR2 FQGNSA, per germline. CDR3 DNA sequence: TGTGCCAGCAGCTCCGGAAAGCGGGGGGACCAAGAGACCCAGTACTTC. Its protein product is CASSSGKRGDQETQYF.

The CDR3 here is CASTEFPGDLDEQYF. As DNA, the CDR3 is TGTGCCAGCACCGAATTCCCGGGGGATTTGGACGAGCAGTACTTC. This rearrangement joins TRBV2 to TRBJ2-7, with D perhaps TRBD2 (6 bases). Germline values: CDR1 SNHLY, CDR2 FYNNEI. This CDR3 has 15 amino acids. The germline V and J ends were trimmed by 7 bases and 5 bases, with 21 bases remaining between them.

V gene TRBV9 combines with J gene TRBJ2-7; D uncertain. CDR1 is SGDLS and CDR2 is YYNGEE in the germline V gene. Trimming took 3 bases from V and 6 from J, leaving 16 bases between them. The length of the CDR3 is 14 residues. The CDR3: CASSDGSLVSEQYF. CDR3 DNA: TGTGCCAGCAGCGACGGGTCGCTAGTAAGCGAGCAGTACTTC.

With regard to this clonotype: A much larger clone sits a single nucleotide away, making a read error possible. The DNA for the CDR3 is TGTGCCAGCAGCGACGCGGGACAGGTCTACGAGCAGTACTTC. Translation: CASSDAGQVYEQYF. The V call is TRBV7-6, the J call TRBJ2-7; 8 bases align to TRBD1. The V segment lost 5 bases and the J segment 3 bases; nucleotides outside the gene matches: 6. Per the germline V gene, CDR1 is SGHVS and CDR2 is FNYEAQ. CDR3 size: 14 residues.

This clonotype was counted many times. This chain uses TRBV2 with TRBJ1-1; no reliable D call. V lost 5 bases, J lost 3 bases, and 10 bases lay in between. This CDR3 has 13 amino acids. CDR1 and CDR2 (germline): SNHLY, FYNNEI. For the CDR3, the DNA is TGTGCCAGCAGTTTAAAGGCCTACACTGAAGCTTTCTTT. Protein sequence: CASSLKAYTEAFF. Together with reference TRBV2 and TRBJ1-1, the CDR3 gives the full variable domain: EPEVTQTPSHQVTQMGQEVILRCVPISNHLYFYWYRQILGQKVEFLVSFYNNEISEKSEIFDDQFSVERPDGSNFTLKIRSTKLEDSAMYFCASSLKAYTEAFFGQGTRLTVV.

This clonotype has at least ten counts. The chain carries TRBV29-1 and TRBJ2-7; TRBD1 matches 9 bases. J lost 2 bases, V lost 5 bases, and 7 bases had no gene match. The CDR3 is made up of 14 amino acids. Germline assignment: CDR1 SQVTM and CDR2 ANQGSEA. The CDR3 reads CSVSDRGRTYEQYF. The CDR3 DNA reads TGCAGCGTTTCTGACAGGGGGAGAACCTACGAGCAGTACTTC.

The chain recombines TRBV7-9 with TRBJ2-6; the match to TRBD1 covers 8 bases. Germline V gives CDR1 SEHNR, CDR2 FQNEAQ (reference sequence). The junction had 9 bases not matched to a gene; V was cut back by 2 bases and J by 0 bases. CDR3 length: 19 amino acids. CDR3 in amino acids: CASSLQRQGSLSGANVLTF. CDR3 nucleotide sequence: TGTGCCAGCAGCTTACAAAGACAGGGGTCTCTCTCTGGGGCCAACGTCCTGACTTTC. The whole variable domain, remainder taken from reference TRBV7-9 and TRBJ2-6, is DTGVSQNPRHKITKRGQNVTFRCDPISEHNRLYWYRQTLGQGPEFLTYFQNEAQLEKSRLLSDRFSAERPKGSFSTLEIQRTEQGDSAMYLCASSLQRQGSLSGANVLTFGAGSRLTVL.

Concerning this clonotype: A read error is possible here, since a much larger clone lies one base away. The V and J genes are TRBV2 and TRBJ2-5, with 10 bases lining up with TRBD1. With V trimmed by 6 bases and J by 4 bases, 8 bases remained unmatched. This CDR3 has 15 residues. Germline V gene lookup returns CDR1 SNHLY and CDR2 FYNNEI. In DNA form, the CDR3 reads TGTGCCAGCAGCTTCCAGACAGGGGGCTTAGAGACCCAGTACTTC. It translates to CASSFQTGGLETQYF.

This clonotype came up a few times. CDR3 bases: TGTGCCAGCAGCTTATTATCCGACAGGCCTACCTATGGCTACACCTTC. It yields the protein CASSLLSDRPTYGYTF. The chain couples TRBV7-9 to TRBJ1-2; tentative D call: TRBD1 (6 bases). CDR1 and CDR2 (germline): SEHNR, FQNEAQ (reference sequence). The CDR3 contains 16 residues. V was clipped by 2 bases and J by 4 bases, with 17 bases between them.

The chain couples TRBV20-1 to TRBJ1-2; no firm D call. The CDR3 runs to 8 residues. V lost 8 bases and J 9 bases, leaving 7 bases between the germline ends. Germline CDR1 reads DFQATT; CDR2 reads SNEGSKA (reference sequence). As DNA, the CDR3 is TGCAGTACTACCAGCTACACCTTC. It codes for CSTTSYTF.

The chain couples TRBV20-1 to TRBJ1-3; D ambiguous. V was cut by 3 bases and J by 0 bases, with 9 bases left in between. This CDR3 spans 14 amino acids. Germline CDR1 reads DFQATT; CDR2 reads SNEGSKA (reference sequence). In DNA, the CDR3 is TGCAGTGCTAGTTCGAAGGGCTCTGGAAACACCATATATTTT. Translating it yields CSASSKGSGNTIYF.